The clone carrying this T cell receptor (beta chain) was observed a handful of times. Antigen specificity is unknown. TCRdb redid the calling of the 5' RACE reads with MiXCR, one entry per CDR3 protein. This sample yields under 400,000 distinct CDR3 sequences, of which around 30% are seen a single time; roughly 13% belongs to the top ten. The sample comes from a study of T-cell memory formation after mild COVID-19. About the study: The study found TCR clusters largely donor specific.

Study results and limitations: Largely, contracting CD4+ clones fell within CM and EM, and contracting CD8+ clones within EMRA. SARS-CoV-2 specificity of second-wave clones peaking day 37 was unconfirmed.

CDR1 and CDR2 from the germline V gene are LNHDA and SQIVND (reference sequence). The CDR3 is 14 amino acids. Losses at the gene ends were 4 bases for V and 2 bases for J; bases not matched to a gene: 3. The chain employs TRBV19 and TRBJ2-7, with 9 positions matching TRBD2. The TCR sequence derives from an adult woman who had mild COVID-19 (a few samples of this study predate the infection). Cell type and time point are not known. Sequenced material: PBMCs or a T cell subset sorted from them (not recorded which). The CDR3 DNA is TGTGCCAGTAGTAGACTAGCGGCCACCTACGAGCAGTACTTC. Amino acids: CASSRLAATYEQYF.